This T cell receptor (beta chain) was sequenced for a study of blood T cell repertoires in COVID-19 (dated by TCRdb to 2018 to 2021). With respect to the entire study: Collaborator samples came from the United States, Italy and Spain and covered acute and convalescent phases of COVID-19. The material from the prospective study consisted of cDNA or gDNA derived from T cells, B-cell-depleted T cells, or PBMCs. Subjects who had been exposed to COVID-19, were actively infected with it, or had recovered from it provided the deeply sampled blood TCRbeta repertoires that made up the dataset. A freely available public database, intended as a resource for researchers studying the immune response to SARS-CoV-2, is where the repertoires were released. The samples were drawn from the first 160 participants of the ongoing ImmuneRACE study and from 1,200 or so subjects provided by 6 global collaborators. Nearly every sample came with metadata listing a de-identified subject ID, COVID-19 status, age in years and sex. Where available, HLA class I and class II types were obtained from metadata supplied by the sample provider rather than from assay-based typing.

Concerning this clone: Its antigen is not yet known. No clone much larger than this one lies a single base away; base qualities are absent.

TCRbeta CDR3 regions were amplified from genomic DNA using the immunoSEQ Assay, a bias-controlled multiplex PCR. As for the authors' bioinformatics: The number of nucleated cells in each sample was estimated by amplification of reference gene primers within the assay. To quantify the absolute abundance of each unique TCRbeta CDR3 rearrangement, sequence reads were collapsed and filtered. For each sample, productive Simpson clonality was calculated by taking the square root of Simpson's diversity index across productive rearrangements. Drawn from immuneACCESS, this table holds only the in-frame rearrangements with V and J called that TCRdb kept. Clones are partly lost; checked studies trace under half to an unresolved V gene and leave the rest unexplained. V, J and clone size were drawn from that table, and D and trimming were deduced from the DNA. The sample table contains over 150,000 clones; only one count was recorded for roughly 90% of them. In total, the top ten clones hold 15% to 20% of the sample.

At one collaborating source in Seattle, patients were enrolled during active infection and were followed longitudinally through the course of disease. The collaborating institutions used their own protocols to collect whole blood in K2EDTA tubes. For TCRbeta analysis, collaborators shipped samples as frozen whole blood, isolated PBMCs, or DNA extracted from either of those sample types. Findings and caveats that apply to the study as a whole: Clinical and demographic metadata were provided uncurated, with the amount varying by source and participant.

After removal of 0 bases from V and 3 bases from J, the junction retains 6 bases not matched to a gene. Reading the germline V gene (reference sequence) gives CDR1 MNHEY and CDR2 SMNVEV. The CDR3, cysteine through phenylalanine, is 17 amino acids long. Left in the record is the CDR3 DNA by itself, 51 bases read in frame from the first base. The TCR comes from a man aged 50 or older with COVID-19, enrolled during active disease. The chain is assembled from TRBV27 and TRBJ2-2; the central 8 bases match TRBD1. Specimen: peripheral blood. The DNA reads TGTGCCAGCAGTTTATCTGTCGGACAGGGCTACACCGGGGAGCTGTTTTTT. Translation gives CASSLSVGQGYTGELFF.